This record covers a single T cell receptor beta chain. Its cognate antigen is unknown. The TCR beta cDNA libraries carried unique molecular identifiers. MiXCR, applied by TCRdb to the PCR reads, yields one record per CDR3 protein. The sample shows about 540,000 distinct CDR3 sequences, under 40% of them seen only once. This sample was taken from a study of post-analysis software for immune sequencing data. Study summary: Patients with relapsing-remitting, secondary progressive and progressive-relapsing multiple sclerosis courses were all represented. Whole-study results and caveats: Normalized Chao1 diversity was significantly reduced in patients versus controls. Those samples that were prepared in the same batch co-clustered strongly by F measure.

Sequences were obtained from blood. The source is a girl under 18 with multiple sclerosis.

The CDR3 bases are TGCGCCAGCAGCTTAATCCCGGACGGAGTCGGAGAGACCCAGTACTTC. As protein: CASSLIPDGVGETQYF. The chain uses TRBV5-1 and TRBJ2-5; D uncertain. The ends were cut back, 2 bases at V and 4 bases at J, with 18 bases in the middle. The CDR3 sequence is 16 residues long. Germline V gene data show CDR1 as SGHRS and CDR2 as YFSETQ.